The source of this TCR beta chain is a study of post-analysis software for immune sequencing data. Study-level findings and limits: The authors found that F measure strongly co-clustered same-batch samples. A handful of TRBV segments were more frequent in patients than controls; TRBV5-6, TRBV5-1 and TRBV20-1 belonged to this group.

For this clonotype: What it binds is unknown.

The CDR3 contains 13 residues. The V gene lost 5 bases and the J gene lost 8 bases, with 13 bases spanning the gap. Per the germline V gene, CDR1 is SGHTA and CDR2 is FQGNSA. Unique molecular identifiers featured in each of the TCR beta cDNA libraries. Each CDR3 protein gets one entry after TCRdb re-called the PCR reads with MiXCR. The table lists hundreds of thousands of distinct CDR3 sequences, roughly 27% of them singletons. The V call is TRBV7-2, the J call TRBJ2-1; tentative D call: TRBD2 (6 bases). The sequence came from a girl aged 10 to 17 with multiple sclerosis. Sequencing was performed on blood. The CDR3: CASSQLTRYEQFF. Here the CDR3 DNA reads TGTGCCAGCAGCCAGTTGACTAGATATGAGCAGTTCTTC.